This TCR beta chain appears in the sequencing data of a study of PD-1 blockade in mismatch repair-deficient tumors. About the research overall: Enrolled about 2012-2016, patients had progressing, pretreated mismatch repair-deficient cancers of more than ten types.

This CDR3 has 12 amino acids. CDR1 GTSNPN and CDR2 SVGIG come from the germline V gene (reference sequence). The ends were cut back, 4 bases at V and 11 bases at J, with 15 bases in the middle. TCRdb keeps only in-frame clones here, not all; method: immunoSEQ multiplex PCR. The table includes about 68,000 clones, around four fifths detected once. Study-wide results and caveats: Rapid post-treatment expansion, then contraction, generally preceding radiologic response, marked tumor-resident clones.

This clone came up once. Its antigen is as yet unknown. Mismatch repair deficiency was confirmed in all patients, by PCR or immunohistochemistry. The chain couples TRBV30 to TRBJ2-1; possibly TRBD2 for D (6 bases). The source was peripheral blood, collected 2 weeks after starting pembrolizumab. This clonotype was obtained from an adult with mismatch repair-deficient cancer. CDR3 in amino acids: CAWNSGTMKQFF. CDR3 nucleotides: TGTGCCTGGAATAGCGGTACAATGAAGCAGTTCTTC.